This section outlines one T cell receptor beta chain sequence together with its context. This clonotype was counted only a few times. The antigen this receptor binds is unknown. Per-nucleotide qualities are absent, and no much larger clonotype sits a single base away. This record comes from a study of identical twins (dated by TCRdb to 2016 to 2017). Background for the entire study: The study deep-sequenced TCR alpha and beta repertoires from monozygotic twins, unrelated adults of various ages and cord blood to test whether fetal clonotypes persist. Replicate twin experiments were performed at different times using different library preparation protocols to rule out contamination. Overall study results and their limits: Conclusions relied on cross-sectional statistical analysis, since the same donors could not be followed over many years. The excess sharing between twins in beta out-of-frame sequences was weaker because fewer shared sequences reduced the signal-to-noise ratio. Compared with coincidental sharing between unrelated individuals, out-of-frame TCR alpha sequences shared between twins showed an excess of sequences with low generation probability. In monozygotic twins, out-of-frame TCR alpha sharing was systematically underestimated by recombination models, although the models agreed with sharing between unrelated individuals. Abundant cord blood beta clonotypes carried fewer insertions; young adult naive repertoires showed a weaker similar trend, while memory repertoires showed none. Invariant T cells such as MAIT and iNKT could partly confound zero-insertion analyses, though diverse VJ usage argued against this for most clonotypes.

All donors were healthy Caucasians. Three pairs of female monozygotic twins, all aged roughly 18 to 30 years, made up the twin cohort. CD4+ and CD8+ T cell populations were isolated with positive isolation kits from Invitrogen. The CDR3 measures 17 amino acids from cysteine to phenylalanine. Only the CDR3 DNA stays, 51 bases, in frame from base 1. Trimming removed 6 bases from V and 4 bases from J; the gene matches leave 8 bases unexplained. The library was obtained by 5' RACE. The data were produced on an Illumina HiSeq 2000. A universal primer binding site was introduced by template switching, and a unique molecular identifier was present in the final cDNA, enabling accurate counting of TCR cDNA molecules. Specific primers in the conserved constant-segment region were used to synthesize first-strand cDNA for TCR alpha and beta chains. Each cDNA library was double barcoded, with a SMART-Mk sample barcode plus Illumina barcodes, to control for contamination. TruSeq adapter sequences along with Illumina sample barcodes were introduced in two successive PCR steps. Sequencing of the TCR alpha and beta cDNA libraries was done on the Illumina HiSeq platform using custom primers. In the paper's pipeline: MiGEC processed the raw reads to extract unique molecular identifiers, while MiXCR was used to determine the CDR3 positions. Recombination models were inferred per individual with the repgenHMM and IGoR tools using an EM algorithm. The tcR package in R was used for shared clonotype analysis, with sharing normalized by the product of cloneset sizes. To study raw recombination free of thymic and clonal selection effects, out-of-frame nonproductive sequences were analyzed. The raw public reads went through TCRdb reprocessing: fastp at Q25, MiXCR clone calling, in-frame beta chains kept. CDR3 protein duplicates are merged, each entry listing the most common genes and DNA. TCRdb, rather than the study authors, made the V and J calls. For this sample there are roughly 240,000 distinct CDR3 sequences; around 7.6% appear just once. Roughly 5.4% of the sample is taken by the ten largest.

In addition, the sample was reused for a study of yellow fever vaccine responses in identical twins. Per the second study: According to the authors, in identical twins the way T cells responded to vaccination appeared partly convergent and partly personalized. In identical twins, the study followed T cell clones that responded to the vaccine with precision.

This receptor was identified in a woman between 18 and 30 years old in good health. The sequenced material came from CD8+ T cells sorted from blood. The V and J segments used are TRBV12-3 or TRBV12-4 and TRBJ2-1; 14 bases in the middle match TRBD2. Here the CDR3 is given as CASRQGLAGGPYNEQFF. In nucleotide form, the sequence is TGTGCCAGCAGACAAGGACTAGCGGGAGGCCCATACAATGAGCAGTTCTTC.